The present entry profiles one T cell receptor beta chain with its context. Its matching antigen is unknown. The data were obtained in a study of graft-versus-host responses after intestinal transplantation. Study as a whole: Multivisceral, liver-intestinal, or isolated intestinal transplants were performed in recipients. Study observations and caveats: Graft-donor T cell macrochimerism in patients accompanied high graft-versus-host to host-versus-graft clonal ratios in allografts. There were GvH clones found in recipient marrow, and some of them appeared first in ileum or blood.

From the graft tissue, intraepithelial and lamina propria lymphocytes were released through processing. TCRdb's table, derived via immunoSEQ multiplex PCR, lists solely in-frame clones and lacks some. The sample has 2,500 to 3,500 clones; about 74% are singletons. The germline V gene has CDR1 SQVTM and CDR2 ANQGSEA. This CDR3 region has 11 residues. V dropped 4 bases and J dropped 1 base, with 1 base sitting between them. This chain connects TRBV29-1 to TRBJ2-2; D unresolved. The TCR sequence derives from a human patient who received an intestinal transplant, so some T cells may come from the graft donor. The sequencing here drew on ileum tissue, taken around 5 and 7 days after intestinal transplantation. CDR3 coding DNA: TGCAGCGTTGGGAACACCGGGGAGCTGTTTTTT. As protein: CSVGNTGELFF.